Shown below are 6 T cell receptor beta chains from a single sample sequenced in a study of T cells in Graves' hyperthyroidism and ophthalmopathy. Amplified TCR beta CDR3 regions derived from RNA transcripts. Researchers ran a first-round RT-PCR on the TCR CDR3 using the HTBI primer set. MiXCR was run by TCRdb on the multiplex PCR reads, yielding one entry per CDR3 protein. The sample records about 710,000 distinct CDR3 sequences, 16% being singletons. What was sequenced was blood. All receptors derive from a man aged 18 to 29 with Graves' hyperthyroidism.

The table lists this clonotype with a few counts. V and J are TRBV11-2 and TRBJ2-4; TRBD2 is a possible D gene (6 bases). V shed 5 bases and J shed 0 bases, with 11 bases lying between them. Germline-derived CDR1 and CDR2 are SGHAT and FQNNGV. The CDR3 has 15 amino acids. The CDR3 loop reads CASSPVRGAKNIQYF. DNA for the CDR3: TGTGCCAGCAGCCCCGTGCGGGGAGCCAAAAACATTCAGTACTTC.

This clonotype was picked up many times. The chain couples TRBV29-1 to TRBJ2-7, with D perhaps matching TRBD2 (6 bases). Deletions cut 4 bases from V and 7 bases from J, with 20 bases between. Germline V gene lookup returns CDR1 SQVTM and CDR2 ANQGSEA. CDR3 length: 14 residues. DNA of the CDR3: TGCAGCGTTGGAGGGAGGCGACCCGCCGGAGAGCAGTACTTC. This codes for CSVGGRRPAGEQYF.

This clonotype occurred a few times. The CDR3 here is CASSYSPGGFVRSNQPQHF. DNA for the CDR3: TGTGCCAGCAGTTACAGTCCAGGGGGCTTCGTGCGAAGCAATCAGCCCCAGCATTTT. This sequence joins TRBV6-2 or TRBV6-3 and TRBJ1-5; TRBD1 agrees at 8 bases. Germline lookup yields CDR1 MNHEY and CDR2 SVGEGT. This CDR3 comprises 19 residues. The V and J ends lost 2 bases and 1 base, in that order; junction bases with no gene match: 13.

This clonotype was detected many times. The chain combines TRBV28 with TRBJ2-5; D is uncertain. The CDR3 runs 11 residues. CDR1 and CDR2 from the germline V gene are MDHEN and SYDVKM. Trimming took 6 bases from V and 2 from J, leaving 4 bases between them. In nucleotides, the CDR3 is TGTGCCAGCAGAGGTCAAGAGACCCAGTACTTC. Protein: CASRGQETQYF.

V is TRBV30 and J is TRBJ2-1, with TRBD2 matching 13 bases. CDR3 length equals 16 residues. Unmatched junction bases numbered 7, after V lost 4 bases and J lost 4 bases. Germline V gene sequence: CDR1 GTSNPN, CDR2 SVGIG (reference sequence). As DNA, the CDR3 is TGTGCCTGGAATCCGGGACTAGCGGGGCTATACAATGAGCAGTTCTTC. This codes for CAWNPGLAGLYNEQFF.

The gene calls are TRBV10-3 and TRBJ1-1; D gene uncertain. This CDR3 comprises 13 residues. The V end lost 5 bases, the J end lost 0 bases, and 7 bases lay between the germline ends. CDR1 and CDR2 (germline): ENHRY, SYGVKD. CDR3 DNA sequence: TGTGCCATCAGTCCCGGTTTGAACACTGAAGCTTTCTTT. It encodes CAISPGLNTEAFF.